The sample holds many counts of the clone carrying this T cell receptor (beta chain). What it binds is not known. The length of the CDR3 is 15 residues. Germline V gives CDR1 ENHRY, CDR2 SYGVKD. The trim removed 4 bases at V and 1 base at J, leaving 2 bases unmatched. The data originate from a study of response to subunit inactivated influenza vaccine. Points from the study as a whole: After each seasonal influenza vaccination, few new T cells are recruited, the authors suggested.

TCRdb passed the RT-PCR reads through MiXCR, listing each CDR3 protein once. Of 170,000 or so distinct CDR3 sequences in the sample, about 10% were seen once. This clonotype was sampled from a man between 50 and 70 years old who received an inactivated influenza vaccine. Sequenced material: CD8+ T cells sorted from PBMCs, taken around 25 months after vaccination. This rearrangement joins TRBV10-3 to TRBJ2-3; 10 bases are shared with TRBD2. The CDR3 nucleotides read TGTGCCATCAGTGGGAGCGGGGGGGGCACAGATACGCAGTATTTT. Its protein product is CAISGSGGGTDTQYF.